This TCR beta chain was captured in a study of persistence of HIV-infected CD4 T cells. Sequencing used immunoSEQ version 4 in survey mode. The table came from immunoSEQ multiplex PCR; TCRdb's copy has only in-frame clones and leaves some out. The top ten hold 15% to 20% of the sample, which has some 32,000 clones, roughly 82% seen once. A note on this clone: Antigen: not known.

The CDR3 has 14 amino acids. Trimming removed 10 bases from V and 4 bases from J; junction bases left unmatched: 9. The V gene's germline CDR1 is MNHEY and CDR2 SVGAGI. Cells were stimulated with overlapping HIV-1 Gag 15-mer peptides. CD40L-negative CD69-negative CD45RO-high memory CD4+ T cells were sorted as populations depleted of antigen-responding cells. The material was CD4+ T cells sorted from PBMCs after roughly 19-hour stimulation, obtained from a patient who received antiretroviral therapy. The chain links TRBV6-5 to TRBJ2-2; 7 nucleotides align to TRBD1. The origin of this receptor is an adult woman with HIV who was CMV-seropositive. Written as DNA, the CDR3 is TGTGCCACCCCCTTCGGGACAGCCACCGGGGAGCTGTTTTTT. This translates into CATPFGTATGELFF.